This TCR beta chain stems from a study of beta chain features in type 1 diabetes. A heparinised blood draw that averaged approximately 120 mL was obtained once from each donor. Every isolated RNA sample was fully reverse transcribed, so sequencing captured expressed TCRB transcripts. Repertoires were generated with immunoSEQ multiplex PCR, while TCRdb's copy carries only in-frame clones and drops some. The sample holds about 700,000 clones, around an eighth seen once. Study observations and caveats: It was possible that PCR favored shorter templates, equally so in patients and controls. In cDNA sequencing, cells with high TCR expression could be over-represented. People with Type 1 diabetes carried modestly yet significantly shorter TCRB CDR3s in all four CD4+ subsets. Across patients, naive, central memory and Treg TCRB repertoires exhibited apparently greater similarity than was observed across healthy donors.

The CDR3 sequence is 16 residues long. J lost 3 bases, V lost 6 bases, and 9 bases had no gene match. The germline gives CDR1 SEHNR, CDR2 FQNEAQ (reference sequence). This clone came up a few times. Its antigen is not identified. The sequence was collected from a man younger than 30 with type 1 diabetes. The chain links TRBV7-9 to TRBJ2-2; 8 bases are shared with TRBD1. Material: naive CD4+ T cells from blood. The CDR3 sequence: CASSYRTGLDTGELFF. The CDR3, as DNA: TGTGCCAGCAGTTACCGGACAGGGTTGGACACCGGGGAGCTGTTTTTT. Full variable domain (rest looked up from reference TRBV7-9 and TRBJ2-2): DTGVSQNPRHKITKRGQNVTFRCDPISEHNRLYWYRQTLGQGPEFLTYFQNEAQLEKSRLLSDRFSAERPKGSFSTLEIQRTEQGDSAMYLCASSYRTGLDTGELFFGEGSRLTVL.